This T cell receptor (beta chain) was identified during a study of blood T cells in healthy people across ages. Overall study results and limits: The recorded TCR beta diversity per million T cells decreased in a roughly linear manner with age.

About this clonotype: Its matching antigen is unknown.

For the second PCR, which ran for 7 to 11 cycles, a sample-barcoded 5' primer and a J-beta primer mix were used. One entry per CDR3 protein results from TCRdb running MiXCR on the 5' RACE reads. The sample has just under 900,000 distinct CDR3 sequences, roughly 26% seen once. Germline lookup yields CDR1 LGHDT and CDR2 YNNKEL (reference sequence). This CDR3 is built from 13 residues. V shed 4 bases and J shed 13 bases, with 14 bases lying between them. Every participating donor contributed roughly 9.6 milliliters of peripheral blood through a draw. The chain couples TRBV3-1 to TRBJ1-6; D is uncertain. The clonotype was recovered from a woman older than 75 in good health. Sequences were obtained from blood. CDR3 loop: CASSRGLQWPLHF. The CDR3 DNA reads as TGTGCCAGCAGCCGAGGACTGCAGTGGCCCCTCCACTTT. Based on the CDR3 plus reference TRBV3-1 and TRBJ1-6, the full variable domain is DTAVSQTPKYLVTQMGNDKSIKCEQNLGHDTMYWYKQDSKKFLKIMFSYNNKELIINETVPNRFSPKSPDKAHLNLHINSLELGDSAVYFCASSRGLQWPLHFGNGTRLTVT.